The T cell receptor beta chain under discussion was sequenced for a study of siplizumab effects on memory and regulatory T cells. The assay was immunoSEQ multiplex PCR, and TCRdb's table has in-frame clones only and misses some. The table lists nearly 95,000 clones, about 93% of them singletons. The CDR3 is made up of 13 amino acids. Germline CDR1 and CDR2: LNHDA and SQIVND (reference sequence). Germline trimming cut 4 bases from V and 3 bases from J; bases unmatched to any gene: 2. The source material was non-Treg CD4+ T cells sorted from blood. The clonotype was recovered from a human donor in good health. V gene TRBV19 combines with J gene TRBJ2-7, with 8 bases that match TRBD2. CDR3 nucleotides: TGTGCCAGTAGTAGGACTAGCAACTACGAGCAGTACTTC. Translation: CASSRTSNYEQYF.